Listed below are T cell receptor beta chains from one sample, sequenced in a study of beta chain features in type 1 diabetes. Sequencing used immunoSEQ multiplex PCR; TCRdb keeps in-frame clones, though not all of them. Of some 640,000 clones listed, more than 13% are singletons. The sequencing input was naive CD4+ T cells from blood. These receptors all stem from a man between 18 and 35 years old with type 1 diabetes. The CDR3 runs from the conserved cysteine through the conserved F or W. Fields, in order: J gene, V gene, D gene, clone size, CDR3 protein, CDR3 DNA. A D gene is named only where the DNA matches it firmly. Rows may omit the clone size; those that give it use once, few, many or a size class.

TRBJ1-1 TRBV29-1 . few CSVDTVMNTEAFF TGCAGCGTTGACACGGTAATGAACACTGAAGCTTTCTTT
TRBJ1-4 TRBV6-1 . few CASSEGGEEKLFF TGTGCCAGCAGTGAAGGGGGCGAGGAAAAACTGTTTTTT
TRBJ2-7 TRBV11-1 . few CASSLGRREQYF TGTGCCAGCAGCTTAGGAAGGCGGGAGCAGTACTTC
TRBJ1-2 TRBV10-3 TRBD1 . CAISEANRGGNYGYTF TGTGCCATCAGTGAGGCGAACAGGGGAGGCAACTATGGCTACACCTTC
TRBJ2-5 TRBV7-6 TRBD2 few CASIPRGGIEETQYF TGTGCCAGCATCCCAAGGGGAGGGATTGAAGAGACCCAGTACTTC
TRBJ2-1 TRBV4-1 . few CASSQVPGDSYNEQFF TGCGCCAGCAGCCAAGTCCCCGGGGACTCCTACAATGAGCAGTTCTTC
TRBJ1-3 TRBV10-3 . few CAIQSPEETNTIYF TGTGCCATCCAAAGCCCCGAGGAGACAAACACCATATATTTT
TRBJ2-5 TRBV7-8 . . CASSLDAMSQETQYF TGTGCCAGCAGCTTGGACGCAATGTCCCAAGAGACCCAGTACTTC
TRBJ1-5 TRBV5-1 . . CASSPGTGNQPQHF TGCGCCAGCAGCCCCGGGACGGGCAATCAGCCCCAGCATTTT
TRBJ2-7 TRBV10-3 . . CAISPGAYEQYF TGTGCCATCAGTCCGGGGGCCTACGAGCAGTACTTC
TRBJ1-3 TRBV7-2 . few CASSLEASSPGNTIYF TGTGCCAGCAGCTTAGAGGCCAGCTCTCCGGGAAACACCATATATTTT
TRBJ2-3 TRBV29-1 TRBD1 . CSVDTGQGTVFATQYF TGCAGCGTTGATACGGGACAGGGGACTGTGTTTGCTACGCAGTATTTT
TRBJ2-3 TRBV29-1 . . CSVGSGELTDTQYF TGCAGCGTCGGGTCGGGGGAACTAACAGATACGCAGTATTTT
TRBJ2-1 TRBV5-1 TRBD1 few CASAGTGSYNEQFF TGCGCCAGCGCCGGGACAGGCTCCTACAATGAGCAGTTCTTC
TRBJ1-1 TRBV30 . . CAWRLPDSYKAFF TGTGCCTGGAGACTACCCGACAGTTATAAGGCTTTCTTT
TRBJ2-7 TRBV5-1 TRBD1 . CASSLGRQGHEQYF TGCGCCAGCAGCTTAGGACGACAGGGTCACGAGCAGTACTTC
TRBJ1-5 TRBV29-1 TRBD1 few CSVGRTGEGQPQHF TGCAGCGTTGGGCGGACAGGGGAAGGGCAGCCCCAGCATTTT
TRBJ2-6 TRBV7-9 TRBD1 few CASSLWTGKSGANVLTF TGTGCCAGCAGCCTCTGGACAGGGAAGTCTGGGGCCAACGTCCTGACTTTC
TRBJ2-5 TRBV5-1 . . CASSPDPQETQYF TGCGCCAGCAGCCCGGACCCCCAAGAGACCCAGTACTTC
TRBJ2-3 TRBV18 . . CASSPVLAQDTQYF TGTGCCAGCTCGCCTGTCTTGGCGCAAGATACGCAGTATTTT
TRBJ2-5 TRBV20-1 . . CSAYRQETQYF TGCAGTGCTTACAGACAAGAGACCCAGTACTTC
TRBJ2-5 TRBV5-1 . . CASSYGEVEQETQYF TGCGCCAGCAGCTACGGGGAGGTGGAGCAAGAGACCCAGTACTTC
TRBJ2-7 TRBV18 . . CASSLARDYEQYF TGTGCCAGCTCGCTCGCCAGGGACTACGAGCAGTACTTC
TRBJ1-5 TRBV6-6 . . CASTLEGVNPQHF TGTGCCAGCACCTTGGAGGGGGTAAATCCCCAGCATTTT
TRBJ2-1 TRBV7-2 . few CASSRGRYNEQFF TGTGCCAGCAGCAGAGGACGGTACAATGAGCAGTTCTTC
TRBJ1-5 TRBV19 . . CASSIVPRTANQPQHF TGTGCCAGTAGTATAGTCCCCAGGACGGCAAATCAGCCCCAGCATTTT
TRBJ1-5 TRBV25-1 . few CASSGTAYQPQHF TGTGCCAGCAGTGGAACAGCCTATCAGCCCCAGCATTTT
TRBJ2-4 TRBV29-1 . few CSVESRLAKNIQYF TGCAGCGTTGAAAGCCGGCTAGCCAAAAACATTCAGTACTTC
TRBJ2-2 TRBV9 . few CASSVEGAGELFF TGTGCCAGCAGCGTAGAGGGTGCCGGGGAGCTGTTTTTT
TRBJ1-1 TRBV6-5 . few CASSRGRLKNTEAFF TGTGCCAGCAGCCGCGGACGGCTCAAGAACACTGAAGCTTTCTTT
TRBJ1-2 TRBV6-1 TRBD1 . CASSPRTGVNYGYTF TGTGCCAGCAGTCCCCGGACAGGGGTTAACTATGGCTACACCTTC
TRBJ2-5 TRBV20-1 . few CSAKRETQYF TGCAGTGCCAAGCGGGAGACCCAGTACTTC
TRBJ2-3 TRBV30 . . CAWTGSSDTQYF TGTGCCTGGACCGGGAGTTCAGATACGCAGTATTTT
TRBJ2-5 TRBV25-1 TRBD2 . CASRRLAGVGETQYF TGTGCCAGCAGAAGACTAGCGGGAGTCGGAGAGACCCAGTACTTC
TRBJ2-7 TRBV18 . . CASSPVVSSYEQYF TGTGCCAGCTCACCGGTGGTTAGCTCCTACGAGCAGTACTTC
TRBJ2-6 TRBV30 TRBD1 . CAWSVPGQGASGANVLTF TGTGCCTGGAGTGTCCCGGGACAGGGGGCTTCTGGGGCCAACGTCCTGACTTTC
TRBJ1-1 TRBV28 TRBD1 few CASSDSGTANTEAFF TGTGCCAGCAGTGATTCCGGGACAGCGAACACTGAAGCTTTCTTT
TRBJ1-5 TRBV10-3 TRBD1 . CAISETKVTGRNSNQPQHF TGTGCCATCAGTGAGACCAAAGTGACAGGGAGGAATAGCAATCAGCCCCAGCATTTT
TRBJ2-5 TRBV7-2 TRBD1 . CASSPGQDGTQYF TGTGCCAGCAGCCCAGGACAGGACGGGACCCAGTACTTC
TRBJ2-7 TRBV2 TRBD2 . CASSPSSGRTYEQYF TGTGCCAGCAGTCCATCTAGCGGGAGGACTTACGAGCAGTACTTC
TRBJ2-5 TRBV7-2 TRBD1 . CASSRRDSSQETQYF TGTGCCAGCAGCAGAAGGGACAGCTCCCAAGAGACCCAGTACTTC
TRBJ1-5 TRBV21-1 . few CASSGRDRAYQPQHF TGTGCCAGCAGCGGTCGGGACAGGGCATATCAGCCCCAGCATTTT
TRBJ1-4 TRBV6-4 . . CASSADGATNEKLFF TGTGCCAGCAGTGCCGACGGTGCAACTAATGAAAAACTGTTTTTT
TRBJ2-5 TRBV5-4 TRBD1 few CASRAPDREETQYF TGTGCCAGCAGGGCTCCCGACAGGGAAGAGACCCAGTACTTC
TRBJ2-7 TRBV7-2 . . CASSFLDRIYEQYF TGTGCCAGCAGCTTCCTAGACAGAATCTACGAGCAGTACTTC
TRBJ2-7 TRBV7-2 . few CASKIGSSYEQYF TGTGCCAGCAAAATAGGGAGCTCCTACGAGCAGTACTTC
TRBJ1-5 TRBV4-1 . . CASSQDRKPYSNQPQHF TGCGCCAGCAGCCAAGATCGAAAGCCCTATAGCAATCAGCCCCAGCATTTT
TRBJ2-3 TRBV29-1 . . CSVGGGTDTQYF TGCAGCGTGGGGGGAGGCACAGATACGCAGTATTTT
TRBJ2-5 TRBV28 TRBD1 few CASSSGGLTETQYF TGTGCCAGCAGTTCAGGGGGCCTGACTGAAACCCAGTACTTC
TRBJ2-2 TRBV30 . few CAWSRGDETGELFF TGTGCCTGGAGTCGGGGTGACGAAACCGGGGAGCTGTTTTTT